This entry lists 25 T cell receptor beta chains sequenced from one sample in a study of blood T cell repertoires in COVID-19 (TCRdb year 2020). The library came from the immunoSEQ multiplex PCR assay. TCRdb re-hosts the immuneACCESS table, in-frame sequences only. Its copies lack some clones; in the studies checked, an unresolved V gene accounts for under half of them, and the cause for the rest is not known. Counted in this sample were 35,000 to 50,000 clones; 86% of them appeared once. The ten largest clones capture 7.5% to 9.5% of the sample. Sequenced material: peripheral blood. These receptors were obtained from a man in his fifties or sixties with active COVID-19.

The rearrangement joins TRBV5-1 to TRBJ1-6; a possible D gene is TRBD1 (5 bases). Germline V gene sequence: CDR1 SGHRS, CDR2 YFSETQ. There are 15 residues in the CDR3. V shed 0 bases and J shed 1 base, with 5 bases lying between them. The CDR3 DNA reads as TGCGCCAGCAGCTTGGAGGGGTCCTATAATTCACCCCTCCACTTT. It specifies CASSLEGSYNSPLHF.

J is TRBJ1-1 and V is TRBV14; D gene unclear. V shed 4 bases and J shed 5 bases, with 11 bases lying between them. CDR3 size: 13 residues. Germline CDR1 and CDR2: SGHDN and FVKESK. Here the CDR3 reads CASSLTVWTEAFF. CDR3 in DNA: TGTGCCAGCAGCCTAACAGTCTGGACTGAAGCTTTCTTT.

The chain is built from TRBV10-2 and TRBJ2-1; 14 bases agree with TRBD2. CDR3 size: 15 residues. Germline V lookup: CDR1 WSHSY, CDR2 SAAADI. With 6 bases clipped from V and 10 bases from J, the junction kept 8 bases outside the gene matches. The CDR3 region is CASREGLAGVEEQFF. The CDR3 coding sequence is TGCGCCAGCAGAGAGGGACTAGCGGGAGTTGAGGAGCAGTTCTTC.

The gene calls are TRBV5-1 and TRBJ2-3; 9 nucleotides line up with TRBD1. Losses at the gene ends were 4 bases for V and 4 bases for J; bases not matched to a gene: 7. This CDR3 is 15 amino acids long. Per the germline V gene, CDR1 is SGHRS and CDR2 is YFSETQ. The CDR3 DNA is TGCGCCAGCAGCAGGATAGGACAGGGGTCAGATACGCAGTATTTT. Protein product: CASSRIGQGSDTQYF. Looking up the rest from reference TRBV5-1 and TRBJ2-3 gives the full variable domain: KAGVTQTPRYLIKTRGQQVTLSCSPISGHRSVSWYQQTPGQGLQFLFEYFSETQRNKGNFPGRFSGRQFSNSRSEMNVSTLELGDSALYLCASSRIGQGSDTQYFGPGTRLTVL.

The chain is built from TRBV5-4 and TRBJ1-2; 7 nucleotides agree with TRBD1. Germline V gene lookup returns CDR1 SGHNT and CDR2 YYREEE (reference sequence). V gave up 3 bases and J gave up 5 bases; unmatched junction bases: 4. The CDR3 is 13 residues long. The CDR3 DNA sequence: TGTGCCAGCAGCTCAGACAGGGATTATGGCTACACCTTC. It yields the protein CASSSDRDYGYTF.

This clone was counted a single time. This rearrangement joins TRBV7-2 to TRBJ2-5; perhaps TRBD1 as D (6 bases). Trimming removed 4 bases at V and 2 bases at J, with 11 bases between. This CDR3 is built from 14 residues. CDR1 is SGHTA and CDR2 is FQGNSA in the germline V gene. In nucleotides, the CDR3 is TGTGCCAGCAGCTCACAGGGATTTCAAGAGACCCAGTACTTC. It specifies CASSSQGFQETQYF.

The chain links TRBV14 to TRBJ2-3, with unresolved D. The CDR3 has 13 residues. V was trimmed by 4 bases and J by 6 bases, leaving 11 bases between them. Germline assignment: CDR1 SGHDN and CDR2 FVKESK. CDR3 protein: CASSRDIADTQYF. The CDR3 DNA is TGTGCCAGCAGCCGTGATATTGCGGATACGCAGTATTTT.

V and J are TRBV25-1 and TRBJ2-1, with 9 positions matching TRBD2. This CDR3 has 18 amino acids. Per the germline V gene, CDR1 is MGHDK and CDR2 is SYGVNS. Losses at the gene ends were 1 base for V and 7 bases for J; bases not matched to a gene: 14. CDR3 sequence (DNA): TGTGCCAGCAGTGAATCGACCTTTAGCGGGAGAGGAGGGAATGAGCAGTTCTTC. This translates into CASSESTFSGRGGNEQFF.

This chain uses TRBV19 with TRBJ2-3, with 7 bases lining up with TRBD2. Trimming removed 7 bases from V and 2 bases from J; junction bases left unmatched: 6. The CDR3 extends over 14 amino acids. In germline, CDR1 is LNHDA, CDR2 SQIVND (reference sequence). In DNA form, the CDR3 reads TGTGCCAGTAAAAGGAGCGGGGACACAGATACGCAGTATTTT. It codes for CASKRSGDTDTQYF.

CDR3 region: CASSLALAEETQYF. The CDR3 DNA reads as TGCGCCAGCAGCTTAGCACTAGCGGAAGAGACCCAGTACTTC. The V and J genes are TRBV5-1 and TRBJ2-5; 8 nucleotides align to TRBD2. Germline CDR1 is SGHRS and CDR2 is YFSETQ. This CDR3 has 14 amino acids. Trimming took 2 bases from V and 3 from J; bases not matched to a gene: 3.

The rearrangement uses TRBV15 and TRBJ1-1; possibly TRBD1 for D (6 bases). The CDR3 is made up of 14 amino acids. Germline loops: CDR1 LNHNV, CDR2 YYDKDF (reference sequence). Between the trimmed V and J ends, which lost 0 bases and 2 bases, there was a span of 7 bases. CDR3: CATSREGGNTEAFF. The DNA of the CDR3 is TGTGCCACCAGCAGAGAAGGGGGAAACACTGAAGCTTTCTTT.

This rearrangement joins TRBV5-1 to TRBJ2-7, with 7 bases lining up with TRBD1. The junction had 4 bases not matched to a gene; V was cut back by 3 bases and J by 1 base. Germline values: CDR1 SGHRS, CDR2 YFSETQ. The CDR3 spans 14 residues. CDR3 sequence (DNA): TGCGCCAGCAGCTGGGGACAGACATCCTACGAGCAGTACTTC. It specifies CASSWGQTSYEQYF.

V and J are TRBV5-1 and TRBJ2-3, with 13 bases matching TRBD2. CDR3 length: 16 residues. Germline V gene sequence: CDR1 SGHRS, CDR2 YFSETQ. The trim removed 4 bases at V and 5 bases at J, leaving 7 bases unmatched. CDR3 residues: CASSPGTSGNQDTQYF. The DNA of the CDR3 is TGCGCCAGCAGCCCCGGGACTAGCGGGAATCAAGATACGCAGTATTTT.

This clone was counted a single time. V is TRBV6-2 or TRBV6-3 and J is TRBJ2-5; 8 bases are shared with TRBD2. CDR3 length: 13 residues. Per germline, CDR1 MNHEY and CDR2 SVGEGT. The J segment lost 5 bases and the V segment lost 5 bases, leaving 4 bases of the junction unmatched. Here the CDR3 DNA reads TGTGCCAGCAGTGGACTAGCTGGGGAGACCCAGTACTTC. This encodes CASSGLAGETQYF.

The V gene is TRBV9, the J gene TRBJ1-6; D not certain. V shed 1 base and J shed 10 bases, with 9 bases lying between them. Germline CDR1 SGDLS, CDR2 YYNGEE. CDR3 length: 13 residues. The CDR3 is CASSVNEGSPLHF. In DNA form, the CDR3 reads TGTGCCAGCAGCGTAAATGAGGGATCACCCCTCCACTTT.

The chain links TRBV6-5 to TRBJ1-2, with TRBD1 identical over 10 bases. The V segment lost 8 bases and the J segment 5 bases; nucleotides outside the gene matches: 8. Germline CDR1 is MNHEY and CDR2 is SVGAGI. The CDR3 has 14 residues. As DNA, the CDR3 is TGTGCCAGCGGAGACAGGGGGCAGCTATATGGCTACACCTTC. It translates to CASGDRGQLYGYTF.

This clone is a singleton in its sample. The chain joins TRBV28 to TRBJ1-2; 7 bases line up with TRBD1. CDR1 and CDR2 (germline): MDHEN, SYDVKM. CDR3 size: 13 residues. The ends lost 8 bases at V and 2 bases at J; junction bases unmatched: 5. CDR3 loop: CASVKGQNYGYTF. The CDR3 DNA follows: TGTGCCAGCGTTAAGGGACAGAACTATGGCTACACCTTC.

The rearrangement links TRBV11-3 to TRBJ2-1, with TRBD2 as a possible D gene (6 bases). The germline gives CDR1 SGHNT, CDR2 YENEEA. V lost 5 bases and J 5 bases, leaving 16 bases between the germline ends. The CDR3 is 15 residues long. The CDR3 sequence is CASSRKYGRNNEQFF. CDR3 DNA sequence: TGTGCCAGCAGCCGAAAATACGGGAGAAACAATGAGCAGTTCTTC.

The V call is TRBV19, the J call TRBJ2-1, with 9 bases lining up with TRBD2. CDR1 and CDR2 from the germline V gene are LNHDA and SQIVND (reference sequence). With V trimmed by 7 bases and J by 1 base, 5 bases remained unmatched. The CDR3 is 15 amino acids. The CDR3 loop is CASNPGLASYNEQFF. Written as DNA, the CDR3 is TGTGCCAGTAATCCGGGACTAGCATCCTACAATGAGCAGTTCTTC.

The chain uses TRBV28 and TRBJ2-7; 10 bases line up with TRBD1. The CDR3 consists of 15 residues. Germline V gives CDR1 MDHEN, CDR2 SYDVKM. V was clipped by 5 bases and J by 3 bases; unmatched bases: 7. Here the CDR3 DNA reads TGTGCCAGCAGTGGAGGGGGACAGGGGTACTACGAGCAGTACTTC. Encoded protein: CASSGGGQGYYEQYF.

The chain carries TRBV19 and TRBJ2-2; 11 nucleotides agree with TRBD1. The germline gives CDR1 LNHDA, CDR2 SQIVND (reference sequence). The CDR3 is made up of 15 amino acids. Losses at the gene ends were 5 bases for V and 7 bases for J; bases not matched to a gene: 6. The CDR3 here is CASSAPGQGVGELFF. The CDR3 DNA is TGTGCCAGTAGTGCCCCGGGACAGGGGGTCGGGGAGCTGTTTTTT. The whole variable domain, filled in from reference TRBV19 and TRBJ2-2, reads DGGITQSPKYLFRKEGQNVTLSCEQNLNHDAMYWYRQDPGQGLRLIYYSQIVNDFQKGDIAEGYSVSREKKESFPLTVTSAQKNPTAFYLCASSAPGQGVGELFFGEGSRLTVL.

The chain has TRBV28 and TRBJ2-1; the match to TRBD2 covers 8 bases. J was trimmed by 5 bases and V by 8 bases; bases with no gene match: 17. This CDR3 contains 17 residues. Germline V gene data show CDR1 as MDHEN and CDR2 as SYDVKM. CDR3 DNA: TGTGCCAGCCGTCCCCTTCCTCTAGCGGGCTCAGACAATGAGCAGTTCTTC. Encoded protein: CASRPLPLAGSDNEQFF.

The CDR3 is CASSPGAGTEAFF. DNA for the CDR3: TGTGCCAGCTCACCAGGAGCAGGGACTGAAGCTTTCTTT. The genes are TRBV18 and TRBJ1-1; TRBD1 might be the D (5 bases). The CDR3 consists of 13 residues. Per the germline V gene, CDR1 is KGHSH and CDR2 is LQKENI. V lost 2 bases to trimming and J lost 5 bases, with 9 bases between them. Looking up the rest from reference TRBV18 and TRBJ1-1 gives the full variable domain: NAGVMQNPRHLVRRRGQEARLRCSPMKGHSHVYWYRQLPEEGLKFMVYLQKENIIDESGMPKERFSAEFPKEGPSILRIQQVVRGDSAAYFCASSPGAGTEAFFGQGTRLTVV.

The chain employs TRBV2 and TRBJ1-5; 8 positions agree with TRBD1. Germline V lookup: CDR1 SNHLY, CDR2 FYNNEI. With 5 bases clipped from V and 1 base from J, the junction kept 1 base outside the gene matches. This CDR3 comprises 14 residues. DNA for the CDR3: TGTGCCAGCAGTTGGACAGGGAGCAATCAGCCCCAGCATTTT. Protein product: CASSWTGSNQPQHF.

This chain links TRBV7-2 with TRBJ2-5; D ambiguous. Trimming stripped 3 bases from V and 2 bases from J, with 4 bases between. Per germline, CDR1 SGHTA and CDR2 FQGNSA. The CDR3 has 12 residues. CDR3 sequence: CASSFRQETQYF. The CDR3 nucleotides are TGTGCCAGCAGCTTCAGACAAGAGACCCAGTACTTC.